One sample yielded the 5 T cell receptor beta chains listed below, sequenced in a study of blood T cells in healthy people across ages. PCR was performed a second time for roughly 7 to 12 cycles using a sample-barcoded 5' primer and a J-beta primer mix. Using its own MiXCR run on the 5' RACE reads, TCRdb lists one record per CDR3 protein. Of about 1.4 million distinct CDR3 sequences in the sample, around 55% were seen once. Material for sequencing was blood. All receptors derive from a man aged 18-30 years in good health.

The CDR3 DNA reads as TGTGCCAGTAGCCCTGGGCCGCTGGGTAACTATGGCTACACCTTC. The encoded protein is CASSPGPLGNYGYTF. The V and J genes are TRBV7-9 and TRBJ1-2, with D hard to call. V was trimmed by 9 bases and J by 1 base, leaving 18 bases between them. The CDR3 length is 15 residues. CDR1 and CDR2 (germline): SEHNR, FQNEAQ (reference sequence). Full variable domain (outside the CDR3, taken from reference TRBV7-9 and TRBJ1-2): DTGVSQNPRHKITKRGQNVTFRCDPISEHNRLYWYRQTLGQGPEFLTYFQNEAQLEKSRLLSDRFSAERPKGSFSTLEIQRTEQGDSAMYLCASSPGPLGNYGYTFGSGTRLTVV.

This sequence joins TRBV11-2 and TRBJ1-2; 11 bases map to TRBD1. The ends lost 4 bases at V and 8 bases at J; junction bases unmatched: 9. CDR3 size: 15 residues. Germline lookup yields CDR1 SGHAT and CDR2 FQNNGV. The CDR3 region has the DNA TGTGCCAGCAGCTGGCGCCCGGGACAGGGGGTCGGCTACACCTTC. Encoded protein: CASSWRPGQGVGYTF.

V is TRBV7-9 and J is TRBJ2-3, with D perhaps matching TRBD2 (6 bases). In germline, CDR1 is SEHNR, CDR2 FQNEAQ (reference sequence). V was clipped by 3 bases and J by 4 bases, with 8 bases between them. The CDR3 sequence is 13 residues long. CDR3 DNA: TGTGCCAGCAGCTTCCAGCGGGCAGATACGCAGTATTTT. It codes for CASSFQRADTQYF.

V is TRBV6-5 and J is TRBJ1-1; 8 nucleotides line up with TRBD1. CDR3 length: 15 amino acids. Germline lookup yields CDR1 MNHEY and CDR2 SVGAGI. The junction had 6 bases not matched to a gene; V was cut back by 5 bases and J by 1 base. The CDR3 reads CASSPDRGENTEAFF. Written as DNA, the CDR3 is TGTGCCAGCAGTCCCGACAGGGGTGAGAACACTGAAGCTTTCTTT.

In its sample, this clonotype was seen a few times. V usage is TRBV4-1 and J usage is TRBJ1-2, with D perhaps TRBD1 (5 bases). CDR1 is MGHRA, CDR2 YSYEKL, per germline. The CDR3 extends over 14 amino acids. With 4 bases removed from V and 5 bases from J, the gap between germline ends came to 14 bases. This chain's CDR3 is CASSRTDSEYGYTF. The CDR3 DNA reads as TGCGCCAGCAGCCGAACTGACAGTGAATATGGCTACACCTTC.